The rows below give T cell receptor beta chains drawn from one sample of a study of T cell changes during pregnancy in multiple sclerosis. TCRdb's copy holds only in-frame clones and misses some; the assay was immunoSEQ multiplex PCR. Of approximately 44,000 clones in the sample, 91% were seen once. Sequenced material: CD4+ T cells from peripheral blood mononuclear cells, taken in the second trimester of pregnancy. The receptors were gathered from a female donor in good health, enrolled as a control in a pregnancy study. Both conserved end residues are part of each CDR3. D genes are given only for firm matches. Size tells how often a clone was seen (once, few, many) or the class of an expanded clone, and some rows leave it out.

12	-	TRBV5-1	once	TRBJ1-1	TGCGCCAGCAGCCTGTCGGACACTGAAGCTTTCTTT	CASSLSDTEAFF
16	TRBD1	TRBV6-4	-	TRBJ2-1	TGTGCCAGCAGTGATCCCGGGACAGGGGGTAAAAATGAGCAGTTCTTC	CASSDPGTGGKNEQFF
14	-	TRBV29-1	-	TRBJ2-1	TGCAGCGTTGAACTAGGCGGGACGGCCAATGAGCAGTTCTTC	CSVELGGTANEQFF
16	TRBD2	TRBV2	once	TRBJ2-1	TGTGCCAGCAGTGAATACCTAGCGGGGGACTACAATGAGCAGTTCTTC	CASSEYLAGDYNEQFF
17	-	TRBV28	-	TRBJ2-7	TGTGCCAGCAGCTCCTCTCCCGACAGGCTGTTCTCCTACGAGCAGTACTTC	CASSSSPDRLFSYEQYF
15	TRBD2	TRBV2	-	TRBJ2-1	TGTGCCAGCAGTAAAGCGGGGGGGCTGAACAATGAGCAGTTCTTC	CASSKAGGLNNEQFF
14	TRBD1	TRBV7-9	once	TRBJ2-7	TGTGCCAGCAGCTTAGGACAGGGAGCCTACGAGCAGTACTTC	CASSLGQGAYEQYF
13	-	TRBV18	-	TRBJ2-7	TGTGCCAGCTCACCGGCAACCGACTCCGAGCAGTACTTC	CASSPATDSEQYF
13	-	TRBV7-3	-	TRBJ2-4	TGTGCCAGCAGCCCTCCCCCGCCGGACATTCAGTACTTC	CASSPPPPDIQYF
13	-	TRBV2	-	TRBJ1-2	TGTGCCAGCAGGTACAGGGTGAACTATGGCTACACCTTC	CASRYRVNYGYTF
16	TRBD2	TRBV4-1	-	TRBJ2-1	TGCGCCAGCAGCCAAGTAAGCGGGGCGCGGGTGAATGAGCAGTTCTTC	CASSQVSGARVNEQFF
13	-	TRBV4-2	once	TRBJ2-7	TGTGCCAGCAGCCCAGACATAGCCTACGAGCAGTACTTC	CASSPDIAYEQYF
14	-	TRBV19	-	TRBJ1-1	TGTGCCAGTAGACCCCTGGGGCAGTCCACTGAAGCTTTCTTT	CASRPLGQSTEAFF
16	TRBD1	TRBV27	-	TRBJ2-2	TGTGCCAGCAGTTCGTTGGACAGGGGCCGGACCGGGGAGCTGTTTTTT	CASSSLDRGRTGELFF
14	TRBD1	TRBV5-1	-	TRBJ1-6	TGCGCCAGCAGCTCGGACAGGGGCAATTCACCCCTCCACTTT	CASSSDRGNSPLHF
17	-	TRBV10-3	-	TRBJ2-1	TGTGCCACGGACCTTTCTTGGGGAACCGGAGGCCACAATGAGCAGTTCTTC	CATDLSWGTGGHNEQFF
14	-	TRBV7-9	-	TRBJ2-1	TGTGCCAGCAGCTTAGCACTAGTAGGCAATGAGCAGTTCTTC	CASSLALVGNEQFF
14	-	TRBV10-3	once	TRBJ1-5	TGTGCCATCTCCACAGAGAGCCAGAATCAGCCCCAGCATTTT	CAISTESQNQPQHF
14	-	TRBV5-6	-	TRBJ2-7	TGTGCCAGCAGCCGCCCCGACTGGAGGGGCGAGCAGTACTTC	CASSRPDWRGEQYF
14	-	TRBV5-1	-	TRBJ2-7	TGCGCCAGCAGGGCAGACATCGTTCAGCCCGAGCAGTACTTC	CASRADIVQPEQYF
13	TRBD1	TRBV18	-	TRBJ1-3	TGTGCCAGCTCAACCGGGACAGGGGGCACCATATATTTT	CASSTGTGGTIYF
17	-	TRBV4-1	-	TRBJ1-3	TGCGCCAGCAGCCAAGAAGGTTTCAGGGGCTCTGGAAACACCATATATTTT	CASSQEGFRGSGNTIYF
15	TRBD1	TRBV2	-	TRBJ1-4	TGTGCCAGCAGTGAAGTACAGGGGGCGCGAGGAAAACTGTTTTTT	CASSEVQGARGKLFF
14	TRBD1	TRBV5-6	-	TRBJ1-1	TGTGCCAGCAGCCAGGGGGCCTTGGACACTGAAGCTTTCTTT	CASSQGALDTEAFF
16	TRBD2	TRBV7-6	-	TRBJ2-1	TGTGCCAGCAGCTTAGCGGGACTAGCGGGGAACAATGAGCAGTTCTTC	CASSLAGLAGNNEQFF
15	-	TRBV27	-	TRBJ2-1	TGTGCCAGCTCCAAGGGGGTCGGCTCCTACAATGAGCAGTTCTTC	CASSKGVGSYNEQFF
14	TRBD2	TRBV19	-	TRBJ2-3	TGTGCCAGTTCAACCGGGGGGGGCAAGGATACGCAGTATTTT	CASSTGGGKDTQYF
15	TRBD2	TRBV15	-	TRBJ2-7	TGTGCCACCAGCAGAGATCCGGGAGGGCCATACGAGCAGTACTTC	CATSRDPGGPYEQYF
15	-	TRBV18	once	TRBJ1-2	TGTGCCAGCTCACCAATTAGAGACAGTAACTATGGCTACACCTTC	CASSPIRDSNYGYTF
13	-	TRBV27	-	TRBJ1-5	TGTGCCAGCAGACGGATGACGGGGCAGCCCCAGCATTTT	CASRRMTGQPQHF
15	TRBD1	TRBV18	-	TRBJ2-5	TGTGCCAGCTCACTAAGCCTAGGACAGGTCGCGACCCAGTACTTC	CASSLSLGQVATQYF
14	TRBD1	TRBV5-1	-	TRBJ2-1	TGCGCCAGCAGCCAGGGACAGGGCCGCAATGAGCAGTTCTTC	CASSQGQGRNEQFF
14	-	TRBV21-1	-	TRBJ2-5	TGTGCCAGCAGCCGAATGACTAGACAAGAGACCCAGTACTTC	CASSRMTRQETQYF
15	-	TRBV7-3	-	TRBJ1-2	TGTGCCAGCAGCTTAACGAGCATAAGCCGGGAAGGCTACACCTTC	CASSLTSISREGYTF
15	-	TRBV5-6	-	TRBJ2-5	TGTGCCAGCACCCTGTTTCAGGGTCTAACGGAGACCCAGTACTTC	CASTLFQGLTETQYF
13	-	TRBV5-1	-	TRBJ1-1	TGCGCCAGCAGCTTGGACAGGAACACTGAAGCTTTCTTT	CASSLDRNTEAFF
16	-	TRBV28	-	TRBJ1-5	TGTGCCAGCAGCCCCCACCAGGGGTTGGGTAAACAGCCCCAGCATTTT	CASSPHQGLGKQPQHF
12	-	TRBV7-2	-	TRBJ2-3	TGTGCCAGCAGCGGAGACGGGGATACGCAGTATTTT	CASSGDGDTQYF
11	-	TRBV27	-	TRBJ2-2	TGTGCCAGCAGTAGGGGTACAAGGCTGTTTTTT	CASSRGTRLFF
15	TRBD2	TRBV5-8	-	TRBJ2-5	TGTGCTACTGGGGCAGGGACGGGGGGCCAAGAGACCCAGTACTTC	CATGAGTGGQETQYF
16	TRBD2	TRBV5-1	-	TRBJ2-7	TGCGCCAGCAGACCTACGCCGAGCGGGACTTCCTACGAGCAGTACTTC	CASRPTPSGTSYEQYF
13	-	TRBV15	-	TRBJ1-1	TGTGCCACCAGCGAACTCCTGAACACTGAAGCTTTCTTT	CATSELLNTEAFF
14	TRBD1	TRBV11-1	-	TRBJ1-6	TGTGCCAGCAGCGGAGGGACAGGGGCGTCACCCCTCCACTTT	CASSGGTGASPLHF
13	-	TRBV21-1	-	TRBJ2-5	TGTGCCAGCAGGACAGCGCATAGGGAGACCCAGTACTTC	CASRTAHRETQYF
15	-	TRBV30	-	TRBJ1-2	TGTGCCTGGATACAGCAGGGTCGACCAAGCTATGGCTACACCTTC	CAWIQQGRPSYGYTF
18	-	TRBV14	-	TRBJ2-7	TGTGCCAGCAGCCAAGATGGCTGGGCAGCTCATGTTACCTACGAGCAGTACTTC	CASSQDGWAAHVTYEQYF
15	TRBD2	TRBV6-1	once	TRBJ2-1	TGTGCCAGCAGTGATCCGGGGGGACCCTACAATGAGCAGTTCTTC	CASSDPGGPYNEQFF
14	TRBD1	TRBV19	-	TRBJ2-7	TGTGCCAGTAGTATGGACAGGACGGGCTACGAGCAGTACTTC	CASSMDRTGYEQYF
11	-	TRBV29-1	once	TRBJ2-1	TGCAGCGTTGGGCAGAGCGCTGAGCAGTTCTTC	CSVGQSAEQFF
14	-	TRBV10-3	once	TRBJ2-5	TGTGCCATCACCGACAGACAGGCCCAAGAGACCCAGTACTTC	CAITDRQAQETQYF
12	-	TRBV30	-	TRBJ1-2	TGTGCCTGGAAAGCAGGGAACTATGGCTACACCTTC	CAWKAGNYGYTF
13	-	TRBV30	-	TRBJ1-5	TGTGCCTGGAGTGTACGGGAGGATCAGCCCCAGCATTTT	CAWSVREDQPQHF
14	TRBD2	TRBV28	-	TRBJ2-7	TGTGCCAGCAGTTTAGAGGGACTATTATACGAGCAGTACTTC	CASSLEGLLYEQYF
15	-	TRBV7-2	-	TRBJ2-3	TGTGCCAGCAGCCCTGACTACCTCCGCACAGATACGCAGTATTTT	CASSPDYLRTDTQYF